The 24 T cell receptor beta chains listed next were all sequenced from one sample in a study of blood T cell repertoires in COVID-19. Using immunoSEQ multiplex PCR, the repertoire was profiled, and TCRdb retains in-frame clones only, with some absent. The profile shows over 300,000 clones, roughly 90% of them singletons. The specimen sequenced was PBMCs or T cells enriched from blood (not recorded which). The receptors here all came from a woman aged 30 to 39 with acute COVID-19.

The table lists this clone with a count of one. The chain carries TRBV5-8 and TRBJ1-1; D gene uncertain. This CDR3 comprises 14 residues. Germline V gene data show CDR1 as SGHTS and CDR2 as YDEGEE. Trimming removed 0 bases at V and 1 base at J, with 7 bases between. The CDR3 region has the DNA TGTGCCAGCAGCTTGGTGGCCAAGAACACTGAAGCTTTCTTT. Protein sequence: CASSLVAKNTEAFF.

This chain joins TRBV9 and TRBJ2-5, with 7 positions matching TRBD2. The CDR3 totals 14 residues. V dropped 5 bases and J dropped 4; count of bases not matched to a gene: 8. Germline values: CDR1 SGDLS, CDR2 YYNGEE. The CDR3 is CASSPAGGGETQYF. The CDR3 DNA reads TGTGCCAGCAGTCCGGCGGGCGGGGGAGAGACCCAGTACTTC.

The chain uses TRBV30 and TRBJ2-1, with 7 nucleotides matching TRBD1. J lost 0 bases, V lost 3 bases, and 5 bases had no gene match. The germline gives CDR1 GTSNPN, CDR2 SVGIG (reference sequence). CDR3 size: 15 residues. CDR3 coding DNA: TGTGCCTGGAGCAGGGGGAAGAGCTCCTACAATGAGCAGTTCTTC. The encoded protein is CAWSRGKSSYNEQFF.

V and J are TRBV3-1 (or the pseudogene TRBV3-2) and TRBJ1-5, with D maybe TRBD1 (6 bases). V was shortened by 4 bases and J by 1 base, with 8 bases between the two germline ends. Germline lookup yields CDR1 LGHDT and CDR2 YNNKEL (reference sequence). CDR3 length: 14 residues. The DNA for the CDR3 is TGTGCCAGCAGCCTTGGACAGAGCAATCAGCCCCAGCATTTT. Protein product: CASSLGQSNQPQHF.

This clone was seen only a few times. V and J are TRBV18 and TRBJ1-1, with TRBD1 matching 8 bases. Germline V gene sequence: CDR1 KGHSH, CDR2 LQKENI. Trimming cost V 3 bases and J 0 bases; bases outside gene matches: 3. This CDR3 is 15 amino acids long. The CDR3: CASSPQGAMNTEAFF. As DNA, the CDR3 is TGTGCCAGCTCACCCCAGGGGGCAATGAACACTGAAGCTTTCTTT. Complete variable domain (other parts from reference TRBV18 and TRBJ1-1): NAGVMQNPRHLVRRRGQEARLRCSPMKGHSHVYWYRQLPEEGLKFMVYLQKENIIDESGMPKERFSAEFPKEGPSILRIQQVVRGDSAAYFCASSPQGAMNTEAFFGQGTRLTVV.

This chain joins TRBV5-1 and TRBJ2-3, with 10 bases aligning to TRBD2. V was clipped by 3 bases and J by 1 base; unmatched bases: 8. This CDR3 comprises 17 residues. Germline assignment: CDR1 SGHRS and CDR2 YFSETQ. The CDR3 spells CASSYFTGTSGTDTQYF. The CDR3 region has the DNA TGCGCCAGCAGCTATTTTACCGGGACTAGCGGCACAGATACGCAGTATTTT.

CDR3: CASLLRSAEAFF. The CDR3 nucleotides read TGTGCCAGCCTACTAAGGAGCGCTGAAGCTTTCTTT. The J gene is TRBJ1-1, the V gene TRBV2; D gene ambiguous. From germline, CDR1 is SNHLY and CDR2 FYNNEI. Trimming pared 8 bases from V and 6 bases from J, leaving 13 bases between. This CDR3 region has 12 residues. The entire variable domain, with the rest obtained from reference TRBV2 and TRBJ1-1, is as follows: EPEVTQTPSHQVTQMGQEVILRCVPISNHLYFYWYRQILGQKVEFLVSFYNNEISEKSEIFDDQFSVERPDGSNFTLKIRSTKLEDSAMYFCASLLRSAEAFFGQGTRLTVV.

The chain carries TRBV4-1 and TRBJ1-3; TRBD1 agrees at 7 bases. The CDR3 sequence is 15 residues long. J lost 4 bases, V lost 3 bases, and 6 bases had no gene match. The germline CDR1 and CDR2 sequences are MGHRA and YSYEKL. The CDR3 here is CASSHPTGWGNTIYF. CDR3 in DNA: TGCGCCAGCAGCCACCCGACAGGGTGGGGAAACACCATATATTTT.

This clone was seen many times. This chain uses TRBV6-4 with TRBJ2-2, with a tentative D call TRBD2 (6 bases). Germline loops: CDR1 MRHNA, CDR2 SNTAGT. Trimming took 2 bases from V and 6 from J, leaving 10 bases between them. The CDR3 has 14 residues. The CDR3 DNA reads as TGTGCCAGCAGTGACGGGGGGTCGGCCGGGGAGCTGTTTTTT. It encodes CASSDGGSAGELFF.

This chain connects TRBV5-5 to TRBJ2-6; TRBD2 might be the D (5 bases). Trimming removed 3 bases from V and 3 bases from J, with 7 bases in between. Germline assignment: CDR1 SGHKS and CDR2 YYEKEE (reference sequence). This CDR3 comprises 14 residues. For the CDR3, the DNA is TGTGCCAGCAGCTCGGGGAGTGGGGCCAACGTCCTGACTTTC. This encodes CASSSGSGANVLTF.

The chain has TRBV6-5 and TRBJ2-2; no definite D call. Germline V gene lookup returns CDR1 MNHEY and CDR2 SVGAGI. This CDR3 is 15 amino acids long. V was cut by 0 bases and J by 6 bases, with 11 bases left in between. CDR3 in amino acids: CASSYSPSGPGELFF. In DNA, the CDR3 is TGTGCCAGCAGTTACTCGCCGTCCGGTCCCGGGGAGCTGTTTTTT.

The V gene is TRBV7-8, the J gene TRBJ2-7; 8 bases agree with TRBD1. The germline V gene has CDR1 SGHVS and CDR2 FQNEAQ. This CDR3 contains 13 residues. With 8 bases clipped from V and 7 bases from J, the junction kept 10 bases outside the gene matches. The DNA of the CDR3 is TGTGCCAGCCAAAGGCAGGGGGCTTGGGAGCAGTACTTC. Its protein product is CASQRQGAWEQYF.

In DNA form, the CDR3 reads TGTGCCAGTAGTATTGGTGGAGATTACACCTTC. Amino acids: CASSIGGDYTF. This rearrangement joins TRBV19 to TRBJ1-2; D is uncertain. The germline gives CDR1 LNHDA, CDR2 SQIVND (reference sequence). V dropped 3 bases and J dropped 11 bases, with 10 bases sitting between them. This CDR3 region has 11 residues.

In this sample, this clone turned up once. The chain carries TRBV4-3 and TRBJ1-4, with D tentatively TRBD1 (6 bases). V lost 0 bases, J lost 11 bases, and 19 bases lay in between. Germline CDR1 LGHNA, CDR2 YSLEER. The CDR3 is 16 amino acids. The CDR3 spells CASSQERLIQGGKLFF. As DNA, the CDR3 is TGCGCCAGCAGCCAAGAGCGTCTTATACAGGGTGGCAAACTGTTTTTT.

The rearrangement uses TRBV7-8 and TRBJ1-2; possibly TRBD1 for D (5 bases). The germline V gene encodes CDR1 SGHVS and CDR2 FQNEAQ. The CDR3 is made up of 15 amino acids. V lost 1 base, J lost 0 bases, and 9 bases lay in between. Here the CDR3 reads CASSLGGRSNYGYTF. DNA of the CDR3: TGTGCCAGCAGCTTAGGGGGCAGGTCTAACTATGGCTACACCTTC.

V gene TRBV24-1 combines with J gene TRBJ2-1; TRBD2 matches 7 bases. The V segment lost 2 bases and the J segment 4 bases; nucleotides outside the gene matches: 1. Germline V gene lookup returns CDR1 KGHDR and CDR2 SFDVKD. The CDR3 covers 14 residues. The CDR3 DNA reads TGTGCCACCAGTGATTGGCGGGGGTACAATGAGCAGTTCTTC. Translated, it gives CATSDWRGYNEQFF.

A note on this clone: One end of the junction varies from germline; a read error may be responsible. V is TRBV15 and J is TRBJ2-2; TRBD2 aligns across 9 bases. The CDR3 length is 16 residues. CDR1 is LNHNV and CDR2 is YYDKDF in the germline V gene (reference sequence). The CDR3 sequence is CATSGERGAYTGELFF. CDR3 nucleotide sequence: TGTGCCACCAGCGGAGAGCGGGGGGCCTACACCGGGGAGCTGTTTTTT.

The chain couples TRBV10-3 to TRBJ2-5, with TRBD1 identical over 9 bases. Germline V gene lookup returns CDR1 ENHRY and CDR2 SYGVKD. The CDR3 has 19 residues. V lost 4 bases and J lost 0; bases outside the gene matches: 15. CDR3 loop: CAISGGPEGQGWDQETQYF. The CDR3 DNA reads TGTGCCATCAGTGGGGGCCCAGAGGGACAGGGTTGGGACCAAGAGACCCAGTACTTC.

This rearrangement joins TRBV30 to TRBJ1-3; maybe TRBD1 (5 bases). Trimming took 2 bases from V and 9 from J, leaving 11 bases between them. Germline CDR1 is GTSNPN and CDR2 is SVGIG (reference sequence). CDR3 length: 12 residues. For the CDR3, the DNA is TGTGCCTGGAGTCCGAACGGGGGCACCATATATTTT. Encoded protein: CAWSPNGGTIYF.

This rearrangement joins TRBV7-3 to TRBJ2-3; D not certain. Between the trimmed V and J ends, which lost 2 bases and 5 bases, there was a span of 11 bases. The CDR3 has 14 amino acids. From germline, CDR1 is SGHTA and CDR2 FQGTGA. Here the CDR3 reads CASSLVLSGDTQYF. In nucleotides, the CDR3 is TGTGCCAGCAGCTTAGTTTTATCCGGAGATACGCAGTATTTT.

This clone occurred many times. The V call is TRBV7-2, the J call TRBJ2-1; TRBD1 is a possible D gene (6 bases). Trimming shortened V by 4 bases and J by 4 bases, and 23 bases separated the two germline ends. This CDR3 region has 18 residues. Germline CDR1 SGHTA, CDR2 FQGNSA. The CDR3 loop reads CASSSQGLQGRGYNEQFF. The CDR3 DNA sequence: TGTGCCAGCAGCTCCCAAGGCCTACAGGGTAGGGGATACAATGAGCAGTTCTTC. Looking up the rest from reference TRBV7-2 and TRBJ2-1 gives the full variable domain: GAGVSQSPSNKVTEKGKDVELRCDPISGHTALYWYRQSLGQGLEFLIYFQGNSAPDKSGLPSDRFSAERTGGSVSTLTIQRTQQEDSAVYLCASSSQGLQGRGYNEQFFGPGTRLTVL.

Here the CDR3 reads CASSPRPTDTQYF. The DNA of the CDR3 is TGTGCCAGCTCTCCTAGACCGACAGATACGCAGTATTTT. This chain links TRBV5-6 with TRBJ2-3; no firm D call. There are 13 residues in the CDR3. Trimming left V 7 bases short and J 3 bases short, with 12 bases between. Germline CDR1 reads SGHDT; CDR2 reads YYEEEE.

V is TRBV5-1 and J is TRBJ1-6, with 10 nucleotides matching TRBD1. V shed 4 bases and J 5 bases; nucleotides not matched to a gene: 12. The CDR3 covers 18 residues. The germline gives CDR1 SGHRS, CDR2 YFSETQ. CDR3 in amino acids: CASSRVGGQGGDNSPLHF. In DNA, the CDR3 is TGCGCCAGCAGCAGGGTTGGCGGACAGGGGGGGGATAATTCACCCCTCCACTTT.

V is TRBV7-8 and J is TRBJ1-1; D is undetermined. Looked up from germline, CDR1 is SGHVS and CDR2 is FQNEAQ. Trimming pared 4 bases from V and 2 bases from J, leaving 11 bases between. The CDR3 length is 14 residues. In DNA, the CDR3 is TGTGCCAGCAGCTATTCGACGGGAAACACTGAAGCTTTCTTT. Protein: CASSYSTGNTEAFF. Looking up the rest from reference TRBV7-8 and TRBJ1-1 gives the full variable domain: GAGVSQSPRYKVAKRGQDVALRCDPISGHVSLFWYQQALGQGPEFLTYFQNEAQLDKSGLPSDRFFAERPEGSVSTLKIQRTQQEDSAVYLCASSYSTGNTEAFFGQGTRLTVV.